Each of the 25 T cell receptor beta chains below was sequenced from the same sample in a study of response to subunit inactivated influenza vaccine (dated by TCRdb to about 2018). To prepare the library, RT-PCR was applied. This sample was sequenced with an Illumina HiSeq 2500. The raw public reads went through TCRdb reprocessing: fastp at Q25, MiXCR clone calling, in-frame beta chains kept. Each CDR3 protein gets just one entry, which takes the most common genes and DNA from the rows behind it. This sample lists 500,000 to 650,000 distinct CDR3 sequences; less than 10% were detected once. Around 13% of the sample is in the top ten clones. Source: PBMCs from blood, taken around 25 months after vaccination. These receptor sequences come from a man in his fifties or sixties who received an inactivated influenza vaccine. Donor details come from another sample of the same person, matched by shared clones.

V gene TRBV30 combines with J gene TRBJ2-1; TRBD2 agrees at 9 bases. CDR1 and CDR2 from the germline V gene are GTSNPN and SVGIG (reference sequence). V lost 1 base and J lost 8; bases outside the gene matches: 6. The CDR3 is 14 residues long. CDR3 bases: TGTGCCTGGAGTGGGACTAGCGTGGTCGATGAGCAGTTCTTC. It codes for CAWSGTSVVDEQFF.

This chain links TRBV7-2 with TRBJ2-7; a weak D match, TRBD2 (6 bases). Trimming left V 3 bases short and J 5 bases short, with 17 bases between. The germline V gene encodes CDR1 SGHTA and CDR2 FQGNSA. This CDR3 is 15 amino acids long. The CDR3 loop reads CASSFPPHPGDEQYF. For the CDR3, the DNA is TGTGCCAGCAGCTTCCCCCCTCACCCGGGGGACGAGCAGTACTTC.

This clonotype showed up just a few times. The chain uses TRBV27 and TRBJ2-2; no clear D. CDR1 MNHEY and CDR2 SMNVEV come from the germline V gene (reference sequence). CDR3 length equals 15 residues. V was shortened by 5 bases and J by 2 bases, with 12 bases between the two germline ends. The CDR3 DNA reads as TGTGCCAGCAGTCGGGCCGGGTCCAACACCGGGGAGCTGTTTTTT. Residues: CASSRAGSNTGELFF.

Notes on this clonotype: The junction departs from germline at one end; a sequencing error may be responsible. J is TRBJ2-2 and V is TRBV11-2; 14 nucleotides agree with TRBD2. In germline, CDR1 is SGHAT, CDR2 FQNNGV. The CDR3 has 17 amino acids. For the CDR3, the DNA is TGTGCCAGCAGCCAGGGACTAGCGGGAGTTAGCACCGGGGAGGTGTTTTTT. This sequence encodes CASSQGLAGVSTGEVFF.

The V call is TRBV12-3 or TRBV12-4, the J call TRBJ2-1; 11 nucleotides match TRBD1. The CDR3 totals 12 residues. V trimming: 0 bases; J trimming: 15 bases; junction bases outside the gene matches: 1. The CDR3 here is CASSLADRGLFF. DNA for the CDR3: TGTGCCAGCAGTTTAGCGGACAGGGGGCTGTTCTTC.

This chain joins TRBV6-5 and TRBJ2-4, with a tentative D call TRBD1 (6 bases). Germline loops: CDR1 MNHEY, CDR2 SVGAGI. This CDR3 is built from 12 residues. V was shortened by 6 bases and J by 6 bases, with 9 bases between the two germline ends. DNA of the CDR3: TGTGCCAGCAGCCCGACAGGAAACATTCAGTACTTC. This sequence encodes CASSPTGNIQYF.

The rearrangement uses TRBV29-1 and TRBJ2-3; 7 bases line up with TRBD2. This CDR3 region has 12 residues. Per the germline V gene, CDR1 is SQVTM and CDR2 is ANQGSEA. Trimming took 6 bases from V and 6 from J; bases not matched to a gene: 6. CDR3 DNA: TGCAGCGTCGCGGGAGTGGATGATACGCAGTATTTT. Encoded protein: CSVAGVDDTQYF.

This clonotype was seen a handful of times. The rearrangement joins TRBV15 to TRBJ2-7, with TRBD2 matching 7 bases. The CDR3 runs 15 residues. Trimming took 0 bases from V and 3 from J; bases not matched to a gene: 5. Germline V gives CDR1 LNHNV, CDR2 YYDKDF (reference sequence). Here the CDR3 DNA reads TGTGCCACCAGCAGAGAACGGGCTAGCGGCTACGAGCAGTACTTC. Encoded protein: CATSRERASGYEQYF.

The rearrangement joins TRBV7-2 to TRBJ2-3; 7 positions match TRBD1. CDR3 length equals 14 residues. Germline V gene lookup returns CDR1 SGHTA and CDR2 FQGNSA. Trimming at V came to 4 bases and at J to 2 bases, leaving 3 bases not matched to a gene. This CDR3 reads CASSSGQPTDTQYF. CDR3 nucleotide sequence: TGTGCCAGCAGCTCGGGACAGCCCACAGATACGCAGTATTTT.

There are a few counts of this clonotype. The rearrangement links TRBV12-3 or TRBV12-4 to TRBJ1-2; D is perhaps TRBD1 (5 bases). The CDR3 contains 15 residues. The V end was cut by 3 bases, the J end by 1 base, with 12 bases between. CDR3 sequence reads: CASSFGGGVNYGYTF. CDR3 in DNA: TGTGCCAGCAGTTTCGGGGGGGGAGTTAACTATGGCTACACCTTC.

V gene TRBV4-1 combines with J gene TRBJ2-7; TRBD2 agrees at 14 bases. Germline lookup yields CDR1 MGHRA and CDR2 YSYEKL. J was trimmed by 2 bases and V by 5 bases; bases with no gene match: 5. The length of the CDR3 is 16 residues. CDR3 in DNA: TGCGCCAGCAGCTACGAGACTAGCGGGGGGGCCTACGAGCAGTACTTC. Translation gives CASSYETSGGAYEQYF.

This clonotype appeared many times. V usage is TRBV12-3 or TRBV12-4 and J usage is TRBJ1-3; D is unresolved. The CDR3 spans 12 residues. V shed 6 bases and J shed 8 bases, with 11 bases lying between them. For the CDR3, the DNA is TGTGCCAGCAGCCCTGTGTTCGACACCATATATTTT. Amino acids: CASSPVFDTIYF.

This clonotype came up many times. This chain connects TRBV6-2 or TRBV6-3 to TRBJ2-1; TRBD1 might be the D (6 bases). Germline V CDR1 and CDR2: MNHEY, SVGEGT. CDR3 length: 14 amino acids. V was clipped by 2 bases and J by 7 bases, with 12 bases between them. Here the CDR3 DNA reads TGTGCCAGCAGTTACGGGGGCCAAAAAAATGAGCAGTTCTTC. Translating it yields CASSYGGQKNEQFF.

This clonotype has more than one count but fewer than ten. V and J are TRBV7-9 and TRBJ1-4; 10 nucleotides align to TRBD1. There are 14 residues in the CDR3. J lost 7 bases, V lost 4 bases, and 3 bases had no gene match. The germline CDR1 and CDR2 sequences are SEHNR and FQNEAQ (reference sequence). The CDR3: CASSSGTGAEKLFF. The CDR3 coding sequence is TGTGCCAGCAGCTCCGGGACAGGGGCTGAAAAACTGTTTTTT.

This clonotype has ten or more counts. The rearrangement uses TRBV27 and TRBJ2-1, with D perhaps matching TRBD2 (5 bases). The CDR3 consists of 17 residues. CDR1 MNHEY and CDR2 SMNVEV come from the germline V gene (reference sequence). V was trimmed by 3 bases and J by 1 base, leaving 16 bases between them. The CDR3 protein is CASSLFPYLASYNEQFF. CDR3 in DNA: TGTGCCAGCAGTTTGTTTCCTTATCTAGCATCCTACAATGAGCAGTTCTTC.

DNA for the CDR3: TGTGCCACCACCGGGACTAGGCCCGGCAATGAGCAGTTCTTC. As protein: CATTGTRPGNEQFF. The chain uses TRBV6-2 or TRBV6-3 and TRBJ2-1; TRBD2 agrees at 8 bases. Germline V gene sequence: CDR1 MNHEY, CDR2 SVGEGT. The J segment lost 6 bases and the V segment lost 10 bases, leaving 11 bases of the junction unmatched. This CDR3 contains 14 residues.

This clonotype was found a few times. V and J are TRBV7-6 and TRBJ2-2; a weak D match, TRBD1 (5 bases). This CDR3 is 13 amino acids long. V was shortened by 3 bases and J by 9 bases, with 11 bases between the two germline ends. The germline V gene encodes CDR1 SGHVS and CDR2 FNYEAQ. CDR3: CASSLGPGRELFF. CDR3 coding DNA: TGTGCCAGCAGCTTGGGCCCAGGGCGGGAGCTGTTTTTT.

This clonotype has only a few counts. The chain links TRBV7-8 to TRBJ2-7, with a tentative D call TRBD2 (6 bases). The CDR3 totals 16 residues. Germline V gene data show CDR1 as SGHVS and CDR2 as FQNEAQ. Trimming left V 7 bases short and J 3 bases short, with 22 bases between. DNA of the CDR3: TGTGCCAGCACCCTAAGGAGGGTCGGGCAGAACTACGAGCAGTACTTC. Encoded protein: CASTLRRVGQNYEQYF.

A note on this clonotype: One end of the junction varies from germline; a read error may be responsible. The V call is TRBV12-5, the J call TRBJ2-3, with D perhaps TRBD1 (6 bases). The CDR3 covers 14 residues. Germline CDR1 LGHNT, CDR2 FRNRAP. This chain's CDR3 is CTSGQQGTTDTQYF. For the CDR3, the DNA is TGTACTAGTGGTCAACAGGGAACCACAGATACGCAGTATTTT.

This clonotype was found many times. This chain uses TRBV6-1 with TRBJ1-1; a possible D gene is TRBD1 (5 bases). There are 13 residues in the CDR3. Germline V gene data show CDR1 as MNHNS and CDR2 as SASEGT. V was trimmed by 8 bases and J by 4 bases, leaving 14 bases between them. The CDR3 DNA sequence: TGTGCCAGCCATGGAGCGGGGGGCACTGAAGCTTTCTTT. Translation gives CASHGAGGTEAFF.

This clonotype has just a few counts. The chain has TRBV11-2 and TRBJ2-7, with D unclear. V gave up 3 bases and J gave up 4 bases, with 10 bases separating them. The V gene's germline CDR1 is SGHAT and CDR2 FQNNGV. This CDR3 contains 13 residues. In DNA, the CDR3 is TGTGCCAGCAGCTTCGAGCCCAGGTACGAGCAGTACTTC. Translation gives CASSFEPRYEQYF.

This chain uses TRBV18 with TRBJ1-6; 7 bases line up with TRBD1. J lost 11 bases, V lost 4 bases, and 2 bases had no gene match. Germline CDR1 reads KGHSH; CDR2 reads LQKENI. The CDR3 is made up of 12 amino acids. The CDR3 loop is CASSRDRAPLHF. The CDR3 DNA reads TGTGCCAGCTCACGAGACAGGGCACCCCTCCACTTT.

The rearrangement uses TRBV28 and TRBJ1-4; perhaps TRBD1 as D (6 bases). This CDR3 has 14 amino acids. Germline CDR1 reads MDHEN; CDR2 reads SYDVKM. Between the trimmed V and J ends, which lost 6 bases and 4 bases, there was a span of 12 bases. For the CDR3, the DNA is TGTGCCAGCAGGACAGGAGCCTTTAATGAAAAACTGTTTTTT. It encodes CASRTGAFNEKLFF.

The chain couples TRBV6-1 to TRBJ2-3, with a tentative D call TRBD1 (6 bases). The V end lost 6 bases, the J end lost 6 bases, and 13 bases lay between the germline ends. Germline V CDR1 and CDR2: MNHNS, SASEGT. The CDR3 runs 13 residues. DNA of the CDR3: TGTGCCAGCAGACCAGGGGCCCGGGATACGCAGTATTTT. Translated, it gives CASRPGARDTQYF.

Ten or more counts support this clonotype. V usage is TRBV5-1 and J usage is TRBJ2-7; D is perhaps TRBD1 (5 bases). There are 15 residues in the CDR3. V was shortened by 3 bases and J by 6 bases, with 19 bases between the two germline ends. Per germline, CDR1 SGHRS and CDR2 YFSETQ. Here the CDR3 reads CASSSSLTGSGEQYF. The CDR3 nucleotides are TGCGCCAGCAGCTCCTCGCTTACAGGATCCGGCGAGCAGTACTTC.